The 24 T cell receptor beta chains below come from one sample, sequenced in a study of blood T cell repertoires in COVID-19. Data came from immunoSEQ multiplex PCR; TCRdb stores just in-frame clones and leaves some out. The table includes some 300,000 clones, roughly 91% detected once. Sequenced input: PBMCs or T cells enriched from blood (not recorded which). The receptors originated from a woman aged 25 to 39 who had recovered from COVID-19.

The chain joins TRBV7-9 to TRBJ2-1, with TRBD2 matching 11 bases. CDR1 is SEHNR and CDR2 is FQNEAQ in the germline V gene (reference sequence). This CDR3 is 16 amino acids long. J was trimmed by 5 bases and V by 5 bases; bases with no gene match: 8. The CDR3 DNA reads TGTGCCAGCAGCGTCGGGACTAGCGGACAGGACAATGAGCAGTTCTTC. Its translation: CASSVGTSGQDNEQFF.

This rearrangement joins TRBV5-1 to TRBJ2-1, with 7 bases aligning to TRBD2. This CDR3 comprises 14 residues. Germline assignment: CDR1 SGHRS and CDR2 YFSETQ. V lost 1 base and J lost 7; bases outside the gene matches: 5. The CDR3 bases are TGCGCCAGCAGCTTGTGGCGGGAGAGGAATGAGCAGTTCTTC. This gives the protein CASSLWRERNEQFF.

This chain connects TRBV27 to TRBJ2-5; D is possibly TRBD2 (5 bases). The V and J ends lost 1 base and 7 bases respectively, with 16 bases between them. This CDR3 comprises 15 residues. CDR1 is MNHEY, CDR2 SMNVEV, per germline (reference sequence). In DNA, the CDR3 is TGTGCCAGCAGTTTATTAGGGTCTCTAAGCGGGACCCAGTACTTC. Translation gives CASSLLGSLSGTQYF.

For this clone: An end of the junction does not agree with germline; a read error may underlie this. The chain joins TRBV7-7 to TRBJ2-5; 9 bases align to TRBD2. The length of the CDR3 is 15 residues. CDR1 and CDR2 (germline): SSHAT, FNYEAQ (reference sequence). The CDR3 is CASSLGGGRAETQYF. CDR3 DNA sequence: TGTGCTAGCAGCTTAGGGGGCGGGAGGGCCGAGACCCAGTACTTC.

The chain joins TRBV7-2 to TRBJ2-5; perhaps TRBD1 as D (6 bases). V lost 4 bases and J lost 7, with 16 bases in between. The CDR3 is 14 amino acids. Germline V gene lookup returns CDR1 SGHTA and CDR2 FQGNSA. The CDR3 protein is CASSYGQWEGTQYF. The CDR3 coding sequence is TGTGCCAGCAGCTACGGACAGTGGGAAGGGACCCAGTACTTC.

This clone has only one observation. The rearrangement uses TRBV7-9 and TRBJ2-3, with D possibly TRBD2 on 8 matching bases. Trimming shortened V by 3 bases and J by 5 bases, and 21 bases separated the two germline ends. The CDR3 covers 17 residues. Germline V gene data show CDR1 as SEHNR and CDR2 as FQNEAQ (reference sequence). The CDR3 bases are TGTGCCAGCAGCTTGCTCGGAAGGGGGCTAGCGGGAGATACGCAGTATTTT. Translation: CASSLLGRGLAGDTQYF.

The V call is TRBV29-1, the J call TRBJ1-5, with D possibly TRBD1 on 5 matching bases. The ends were cut back, 4 bases at V and 4 bases at J, with 11 bases in the middle. Germline CDR1 SQVTM, CDR2 ANQGSEA. CDR3 size: 13 residues. CDR3 bases: TGCAGCGTTGGGACACAGGAAAATCAGCCCCAGCATTTT. Translation: CSVGTQENQPQHF.

The rearrangement joins TRBV7-2 to TRBJ1-5; D possibly corresponds to TRBD1 (6 bases). The CDR3 spans 16 residues. The germline V gene has CDR1 SGHTA and CDR2 FQGNSA. Trimming took off 0 bases at V and 3 bases at J, with 12 bases between the two ends. Here the CDR3 DNA reads TGTGCCAGCAGCTTAGCGTACAGGGCCGACAATCAGCCCCAGCATTTT. Translating it yields CASSLAYRADNQPQHF.

The chain links TRBV19 to TRBJ1-3, with TRBD1 matching 7 bases. This CDR3 comprises 16 residues. Germline assignment: CDR1 LNHDA and CDR2 SQIVND (reference sequence). J was trimmed by 0 bases and V by 4 bases; bases with no gene match: 6. The CDR3 nucleotides are TGTGCCAGTAGTAACGTCCAGGGGGACTCTGGAAACACCATATATTTT. Its translation is CASSNVQGDSGNTIYF.

The chain recombines TRBV25-1 with TRBJ1-1; 9 nucleotides agree with TRBD1. The length of the CDR3 is 17 residues. J was trimmed by 5 bases and V by 1 base; bases with no gene match: 11. In germline, CDR1 is MGHDK, CDR2 SYGVNS. The CDR3 sequence is CASSEFRDRVGRTEAFF. The CDR3 DNA follows: TGTGCCAGCAGTGAATTTAGGGACAGGGTAGGGAGAACTGAAGCTTTCTTT.

This clone was observed a single time. J is TRBJ1-5 and V is TRBV6-5; no reliable D call. Germline V gene sequence: CDR1 MNHEY, CDR2 SVGAGI. The CDR3 consists of 15 residues. The ends were cut back, 6 bases at V and 2 bases at J, with 14 bases in the middle. The CDR3 nucleotides are TGTGCCAGCAGCCAGGTCCAAGACGGCAATCAGCCCCAGCATTTT. Residues: CASSQVQDGNQPQHF.

The V and J genes are TRBV2 and TRBJ2-1; 16 bases agree with TRBD2. V lost 0 bases, J lost 6 bases, and 5 bases stayed unmatched. The CDR3 covers 18 residues. The germline gives CDR1 SNHLY, CDR2 FYNNEI. The CDR3 loop is CASSEARGLAGGGNEQFF. CDR3 DNA: TGTGCCAGCAGTGAAGCAAGGGGACTAGCGGGAGGGGGCAATGAGCAGTTCTTC.

This chain uses TRBV6-5 with TRBJ2-1; D may be TRBD1 (6 bases). V was trimmed by 4 bases and J by 8 bases, leaving 12 bases between them. CDR1 MNHEY and CDR2 SVGAGI come from the germline V gene. CDR3 length: 13 residues. Written as DNA, the CDR3 is TGTGCCAGCAGTTTCACAGGGTATTATGAGCAGTTCTTC. Its protein product is CASSFTGYYEQFF.

As DNA, the CDR3 is TGTGCCTGGAGTGTACCGGCAGGGGGTGAAAAACTGTTTTTT. It encodes CAWSVPAGGEKLFF. The V and J genes are TRBV30 and TRBJ1-4, with 7 bases lining up with TRBD1. The CDR3 is 14 amino acids. J was trimmed by 7 bases and V by 0 bases; bases with no gene match: 5. Germline V gene lookup returns CDR1 GTSNPN and CDR2 SVGIG (reference sequence).

This clone was found once. The rearrangement joins TRBV2 to TRBJ2-2; maybe TRBD2 (6 bases). CDR1 and CDR2 (germline): SNHLY, FYNNEI. V dropped 6 bases and J dropped 6 bases, with 14 bases sitting between them. This CDR3 spans 14 amino acids. The CDR3 bases are TGTGCCAGCAGGATACTAGCTCGTGCCGGGGAGCTGTTTTTT. Translating it yields CASRILARAGELFF.

This chain joins TRBV7-8 and TRBJ1-1, with a tentative D call TRBD1 (5 bases). The CDR3 has 16 residues. The germline gives CDR1 SGHVS, CDR2 FQNEAQ. V was trimmed by 5 bases and J by 3 bases, leaving 19 bases between them. CDR3 DNA: TGTGCCAGCAGCCAGAACCGGGGGAAAAGGTACACTGAAGCTTTCTTT. It specifies CASSQNRGKRYTEAFF.

The chain links TRBV28 to TRBJ2-7, with D possibly TRBD1 on 5 matching bases. This CDR3 is built from 15 residues. Trimming cost V 3 bases and J 3 bases, with 15 bases left between them. Germline V gene sequence: CDR1 MDHEN, CDR2 SYDVKM. The CDR3 DNA is TGTGCCAGCAGTTTTCTGGCACAGGCCGGCTACGAGCAGTACTTC. Amino acids: CASSFLAQAGYEQYF.

This chain links TRBV6-5 with TRBJ2-3, with D perhaps TRBD1 (6 bases). The CDR3 loop spans 15 amino acids. The V gene lost 7 bases and the J gene lost 0 bases, with 14 bases spanning the gap. Per the germline V gene, CDR1 is MNHEY and CDR2 is SVGAGI. The CDR3 DNA reads as TGTGCCAGCAAAGAACCGGGACAAAGCACAGATACGCAGTATTTT. As protein: CASKEPGQSTDTQYF.

The gene calls are TRBV2 and TRBJ1-3; D unresolved. Trimming shortened V by 4 bases and J by 6 bases, and 19 bases separated the two germline ends. CDR1 and CDR2 (germline): SNHLY, FYNNEI. CDR3 length equals 16 residues. The CDR3 protein is CASSGTGVYGINTIYF. The DNA for the CDR3 is TGTGCCAGCAGTGGAACCGGGGTATATGGTATAAACACCATATATTTT.

The table lists this clone with a few counts. The V call is TRBV30, the J call TRBJ2-7; 13 bases agree with TRBD2. Trimming took 2 bases from V and 2 from J; bases not matched to a gene: 12. The CDR3 consists of 18 residues. Germline CDR1 and CDR2: GTSNPN and SVGIG (reference sequence). CDR3 amino acids: CAWSIKGLAGVRPYEQYF. The CDR3 region has the DNA TGTGCCTGGAGTATTAAAGGACTAGCGGGAGTAAGGCCCTACGAGCAGTACTTC.

V usage is TRBV4-2 and J usage is TRBJ1-6; perhaps TRBD1 as D (6 bases). The ends were cut back, 3 bases at V and 0 bases at J, with 12 bases in the middle. CDR1 and CDR2 (germline): LGHNA, YNFKEQ. This CDR3 has 17 residues. The CDR3 is CASSHADRSSYNSPLHF. CDR3 sequence (DNA): TGTGCCAGCAGCCACGCCGACAGGAGCTCCTATAATTCACCCCTCCACTTT.

This clone has a single count. The rearrangement joins TRBV7-3 to TRBJ2-3, with 7 bases matching TRBD2. CDR1 and CDR2 from the germline V gene are SGHTA and FQGTGA. The CDR3 is made up of 13 amino acids. The V and J ends lost 5 bases and 9 bases, in that order; junction bases with no gene match: 8. CDR3 loop: CASSTNAGATQYF. CDR3 in DNA: TGTGCCAGCAGCACGAATGCGGGAGCAACGCAGTATTTT. The entire variable domain, with the rest obtained from reference TRBV7-3 and TRBJ2-3, is as follows: GAGVSQTPSNKVTEKGKYVELRCDPISGHTALYWYRQSLGQGPEFLIYFQGTGAADDSGLPNDRFFAVRPEGSVSTLKIQRTERGDSAVYLCASSTNAGATQYFGPGTRLTVL.

This sequence joins TRBV4-3 and TRBJ1-1, with D perhaps matching TRBD1 (6 bases). The CDR3 has 17 amino acids. CDR1 is LGHNA and CDR2 is YSLEER in the germline V gene. Trimming stripped 0 bases from V and 0 bases from J, with 14 bases between. Here the CDR3 reads CASSQEASGVVNTEAFF. In DNA, the CDR3 is TGCGCCAGCAGCCAAGAAGCGTCAGGGGTGGTGAACACTGAAGCTTTCTTT.

The chain has TRBV18 and TRBJ1-5; 9 bases align to TRBD1. The CDR3 is made up of 16 amino acids. Trimming took 6 bases from V and 3 from J; bases not matched to a gene: 9. Germline V gene data show CDR1 as KGHSH and CDR2 as LQKENI. The DNA of the CDR3 is TGTGCCAGCTCCCCGAGGACAGGGGATGACAATCAGCCCCAGCATTTT. As protein: CASSPRTGDDNQPQHF.